This T cell receptor beta chain came from a study of blood T cells in healthy people across ages. Study-level points and caveats: Long-lived donors carried more naive CD4+ cells and greater diversity than aged donors. It was held that diversity estimates obtained from one million T cells represented underestimates.

A remark on this clonotype: The antigen remains unidentified.

A J-beta primer mix and a sample-barcoded 5' primer were used in a second PCR of roughly 7 to 12 cycles. Researchers report that each sample yielded at least 2.5 million CDR3-containing paired-end reads. TCRdb independently ran MiXCR on the 5' RACE reads; one entry per CDR3 protein. The table shows around 900,000 distinct CDR3 sequences, with roughly half occurring only once. Sequenced sample: blood. This clonotype was sampled from a woman aged 60-70 years in good health.

The CDR3 DNA follows: TGCAGCGCTGTAACAGGGGTTAACTATGGCTACACCTTC. Residues: CSAVTGVNYGYTF. V gene TRBV29-1 combines with J gene TRBJ1-2; 7 bases match TRBD1. After removal of 7 bases from V and 1 base from J, the junction contained 6 bases not matched to a gene. Germline CDR1 is SQVTM and CDR2 is ANQGSEA. The CDR3 extends over 13 amino acids.